The clone carrying this T cell receptor (beta chain) was seen just once. Its antigen is not known. One end of the junction is discordant with germline, which a read error may explain. Treatment given: roughly 11-day PBMC culture with coronavirus spike peptide pools or control peptides (ViraFEST assay). Collection of the unexposed donor's CD4+ T cells took place before the COVID-19 pandemic (2011-2018). TCRs were sequenced by ViraFEST after antigen-specific T cells had been expanded with peptide pools. This entry is derived from a study of vaccination and CD4 T cells after COVID-19. Across the study: Median time from COVID diagnosis to post-COVID sampling was over 80 days (35 to 161). Each of the control cultures got a CEFX pool, an HIV-1 Nef pool, or no peptide.

At the Johns Hopkins FTIC core, DNA taken from cultured CD4+ T cells was sequenced by way of the Oncomine TCR Beta short-read assay. TCRdb re-derived calls from the PCR reads in MiXCR, one entry per CDR3 protein. This table has roughly 7,000 distinct CDR3 sequences, 39% appearing once. The CDR3 covers 15 residues. Per germline, CDR1 MNHNS and CDR2 SASEGT. The clonotype originates from a human donor in good health. The rearrangement links TRBV6-1 to TRBJ1-6; a possible D gene is TRBD1 (6 bases). Sequences were obtained from CD4+ T cells from blood, cultured in vitro. Written as DNA, the CDR3 is TGTGCCAGCAGAGGGGGGCCCAACTATAATTCACCCCACCACTTT. It yields the protein CASRGGPNYNSPHHF.